This T cell receptor (beta chain) was found in a study of neurological immune-mediated disorders. General observations from the study: Falling below healthy controls, multiple sclerosis showed the least TCR clonal expansion, while HTLV-1-associated myelopathy showed the most.

For sorted libraries, the input was roughly 1 million CD4+ or CD8+ T cells. A 10-nucleotide random UMI tagged transcripts in template-switch 5'RACE cDNA synthesis. Over 180 million TCR-beta sequences, together covering 15-18 subjects, were produced by every individual sequencing run that was carried out. TCRdb re-analysed the 5' RACE reads in MiXCR, keeping a single row per CDR3 protein. The sample lists about 31,000 distinct CDR3 sequences; less than 5% were seen once. This CDR3 is built from 13 residues. CDR1 is LGHDT, CDR2 YNNKEL, per germline (reference sequence). This clonotype occurred many times. The antigen is unknown. One junction end does not reproduce the germline sequence, and a read error may be involved.

V and J are TRBV3-1 and TRBJ2-3; maybe TRBD2 (5 bases). Sequencing used CD4+ T cells from blood. The TCR originated in a woman in her thirties or forties in good health. The CDR3: CASSQVGVRGSRF. For the CDR3, the DNA is TGTGCCAGCAGCCAAGTCGGGGTACGCGGGTCCAGATTT.